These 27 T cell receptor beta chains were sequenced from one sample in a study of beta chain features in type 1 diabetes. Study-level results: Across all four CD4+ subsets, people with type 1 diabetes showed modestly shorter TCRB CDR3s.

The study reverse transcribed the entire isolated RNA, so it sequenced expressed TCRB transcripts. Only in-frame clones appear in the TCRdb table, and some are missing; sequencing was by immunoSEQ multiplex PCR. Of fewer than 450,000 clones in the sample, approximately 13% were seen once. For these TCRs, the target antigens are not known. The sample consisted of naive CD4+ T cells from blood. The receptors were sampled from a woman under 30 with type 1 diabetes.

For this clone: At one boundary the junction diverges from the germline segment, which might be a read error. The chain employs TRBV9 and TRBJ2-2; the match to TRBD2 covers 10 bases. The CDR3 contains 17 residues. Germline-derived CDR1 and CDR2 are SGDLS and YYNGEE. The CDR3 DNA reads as TGTGCCAGCAGCCCCTCACCGGGACTAGCGAACACCAGGGAGCTGTTTTTT. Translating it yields CASSPSPGLANTRELFF.

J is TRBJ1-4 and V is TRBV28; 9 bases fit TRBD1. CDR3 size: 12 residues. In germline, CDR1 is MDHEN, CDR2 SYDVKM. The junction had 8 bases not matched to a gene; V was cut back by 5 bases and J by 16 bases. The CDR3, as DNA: TGTGCCAGCAGTGGACAGGGGCGGCCCCCGTTTTTT. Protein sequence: CASSGQGRPPFF.

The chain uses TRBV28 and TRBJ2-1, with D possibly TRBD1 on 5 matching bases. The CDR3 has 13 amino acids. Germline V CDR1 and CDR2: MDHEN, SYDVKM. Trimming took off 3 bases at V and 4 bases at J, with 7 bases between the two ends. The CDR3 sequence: CASSLDTYNEQFF. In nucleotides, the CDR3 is TGTGCCAGCAGTTTGGACACTTACAATGAGCAGTTCTTC.

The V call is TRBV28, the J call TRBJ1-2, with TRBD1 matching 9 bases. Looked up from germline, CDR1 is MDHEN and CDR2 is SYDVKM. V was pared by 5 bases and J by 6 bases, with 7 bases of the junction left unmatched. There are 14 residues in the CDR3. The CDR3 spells CASSAHRGQDGYTF. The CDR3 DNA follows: TGTGCCAGCAGTGCTCACAGGGGGCAGGATGGCTACACCTTC.

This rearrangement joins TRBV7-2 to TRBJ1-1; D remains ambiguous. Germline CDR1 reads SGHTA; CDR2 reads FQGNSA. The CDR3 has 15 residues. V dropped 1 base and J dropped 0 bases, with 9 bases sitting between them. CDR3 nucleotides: TGTGCCAGCAGCTTAGTAGCCAAACTGAACACTGAAGCTTTCTTT. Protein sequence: CASSLVAKLNTEAFF.

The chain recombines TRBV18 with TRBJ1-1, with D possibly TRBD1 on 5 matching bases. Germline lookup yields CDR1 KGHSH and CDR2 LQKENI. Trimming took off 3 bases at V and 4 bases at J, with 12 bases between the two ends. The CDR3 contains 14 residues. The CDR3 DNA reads TGTGCCAGCTCACCCCTCGGGGGGGGCACTGAAGCTTTCTTT. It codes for CASSPLGGGTEAFF. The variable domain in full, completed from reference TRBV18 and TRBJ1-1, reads NAGVMQNPRHLVRRRGQEARLRCSPMKGHSHVYWYRQLPEEGLKFMVYLQKENIIDESGMPKERFSAEFPKEGPSILRIQQVVRGDSAAYFCASSPLGGGTEAFFGQGTRLTVV.

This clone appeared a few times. The chain's CDR3 is CASSPWGGDGYGYTF. CDR3 bases: TGTGCCAGCAGTCCGTGGGGGGGTGACGGCTATGGCTACACCTTC. The V gene is TRBV6-5, the J gene TRBJ1-2, with D tentatively TRBD1 (5 bases). Germline V CDR1 and CDR2: MNHEY, SVGAGI. This CDR3 is 15 amino acids long. Trimming took off 5 bases at V and 4 bases at J, with 17 bases between the two ends.

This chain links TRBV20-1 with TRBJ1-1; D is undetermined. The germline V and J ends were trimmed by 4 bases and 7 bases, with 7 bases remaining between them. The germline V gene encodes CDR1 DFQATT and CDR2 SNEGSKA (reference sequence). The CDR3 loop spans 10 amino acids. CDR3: CSAIAGEAFF. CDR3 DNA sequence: TGCAGTGCTATTGCGGGTGAAGCTTTCTTT.

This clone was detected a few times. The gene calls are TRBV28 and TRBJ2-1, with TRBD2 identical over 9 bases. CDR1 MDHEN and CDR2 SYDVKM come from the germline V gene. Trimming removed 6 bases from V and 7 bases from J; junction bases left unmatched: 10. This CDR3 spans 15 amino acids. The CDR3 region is CASRKGGGRENEQFF. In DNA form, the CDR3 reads TGTGCCAGCAGGAAGGGTGGCGGGAGGGAGAATGAGCAGTTCTTC.

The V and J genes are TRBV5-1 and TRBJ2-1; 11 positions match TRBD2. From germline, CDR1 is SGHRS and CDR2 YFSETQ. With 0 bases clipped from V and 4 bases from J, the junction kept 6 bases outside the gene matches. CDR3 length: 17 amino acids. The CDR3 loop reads CASSLGLAGGGYNEQFF. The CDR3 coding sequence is TGCGCCAGCAGCTTGGGGCTAGCGGGAGGTGGTTACAATGAGCAGTTCTTC. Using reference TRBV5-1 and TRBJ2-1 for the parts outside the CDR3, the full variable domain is KAGVTQTPRYLIKTRGQQVTLSCSPISGHRSVSWYQQTPGQGLQFLFEYFSETQRNKGNFPGRFSGRQFSNSRSEMNVSTLELGDSALYLCASSLGLAGGGYNEQFFGPGTRLTVL.

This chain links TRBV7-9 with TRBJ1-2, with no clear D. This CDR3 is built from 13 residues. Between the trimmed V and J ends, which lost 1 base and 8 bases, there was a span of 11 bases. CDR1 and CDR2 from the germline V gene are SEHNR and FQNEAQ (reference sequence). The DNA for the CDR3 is TGTGCCAGCAGCTTAGGGCTCGACGGGGGCTACACCTTC. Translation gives CASSLGLDGGYTF.

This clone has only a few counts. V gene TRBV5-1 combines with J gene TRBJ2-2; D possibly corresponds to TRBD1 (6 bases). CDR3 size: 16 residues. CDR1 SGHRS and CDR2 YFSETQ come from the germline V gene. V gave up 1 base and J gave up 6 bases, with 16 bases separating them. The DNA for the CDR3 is TGCGCCAGCAGCTTGTATCAGGGGCTGGGAGCCGGGGAGCTGTTTTTT. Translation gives CASSLYQGLGAGELFF.

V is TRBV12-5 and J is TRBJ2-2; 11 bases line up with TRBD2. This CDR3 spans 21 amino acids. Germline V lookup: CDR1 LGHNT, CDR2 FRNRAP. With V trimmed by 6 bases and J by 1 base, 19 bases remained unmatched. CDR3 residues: CASGARVAGGETRMNTGELFF. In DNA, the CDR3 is TGTGCTAGTGGCGCAAGGGTAGCGGGAGGGGAAACCAGAATGAACACCGGGGAGCTGTTTTTT.

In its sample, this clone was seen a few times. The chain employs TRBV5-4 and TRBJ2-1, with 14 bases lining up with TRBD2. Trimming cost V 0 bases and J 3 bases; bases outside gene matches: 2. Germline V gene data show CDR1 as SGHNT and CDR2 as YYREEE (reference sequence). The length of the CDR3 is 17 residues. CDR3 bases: TGTGCCAGCAGCTTGGGGGGACTAGCGGGAGTCTACAATGAGCAGTTCTTC. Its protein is CASSLGGLAGVYNEQFF.

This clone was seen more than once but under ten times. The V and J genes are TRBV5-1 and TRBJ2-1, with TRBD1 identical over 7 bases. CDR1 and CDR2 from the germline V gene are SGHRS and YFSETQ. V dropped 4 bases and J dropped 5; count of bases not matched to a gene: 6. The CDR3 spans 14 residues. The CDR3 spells CASSHGDRNNEQFF. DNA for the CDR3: TGCGCCAGCAGCCACGGGGACAGAAACAATGAGCAGTTCTTC. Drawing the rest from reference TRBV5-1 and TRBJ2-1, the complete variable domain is KAGVTQTPRYLIKTRGQQVTLSCSPISGHRSVSWYQQTPGQGLQFLFEYFSETQRNKGNFPGRFSGRQFSNSRSEMNVSTLELGDSALYLCASSHGDRNNEQFFGPGTRLTVL.

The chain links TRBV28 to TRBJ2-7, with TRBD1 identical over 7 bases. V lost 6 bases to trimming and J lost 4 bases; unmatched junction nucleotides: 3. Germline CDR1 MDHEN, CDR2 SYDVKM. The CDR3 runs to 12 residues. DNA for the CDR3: TGTGCCAGCAGAGACAGGGTTTACGAGCAGTACTTC. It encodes CASRDRVYEQYF.

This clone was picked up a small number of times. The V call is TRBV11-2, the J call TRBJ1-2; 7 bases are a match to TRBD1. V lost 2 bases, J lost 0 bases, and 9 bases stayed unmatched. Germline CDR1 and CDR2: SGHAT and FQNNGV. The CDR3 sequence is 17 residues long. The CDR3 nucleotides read TGTGCCAGCAGCTTATTACAGGGGCCGACAGCTAACTATGGCTACACCTTC. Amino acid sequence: CASSLLQGPTANYGYTF.

The CDR3 region has the DNA TGTGCCAGCAGCCTACAGGGGGATAGAACAGATACGCAGTATTTT. Amino acid sequence: CASSLQGDRTDTQYF. V and J are TRBV7-9 and TRBJ2-3; TRBD1 matches at 8 bases. The germline V gene encodes CDR1 SEHNR and CDR2 FQNEAQ (reference sequence). V dropped 5 bases and J dropped 3; count of bases not matched to a gene: 7. The CDR3 is 15 amino acids.

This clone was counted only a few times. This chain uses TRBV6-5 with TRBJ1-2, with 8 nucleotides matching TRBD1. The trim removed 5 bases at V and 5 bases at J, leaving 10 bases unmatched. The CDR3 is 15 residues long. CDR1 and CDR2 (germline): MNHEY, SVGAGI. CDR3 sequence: CASSAPGQGDYGYTF. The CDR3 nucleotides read TGTGCCAGCAGTGCCCCCGGACAGGGCGATTATGGCTACACCTTC.

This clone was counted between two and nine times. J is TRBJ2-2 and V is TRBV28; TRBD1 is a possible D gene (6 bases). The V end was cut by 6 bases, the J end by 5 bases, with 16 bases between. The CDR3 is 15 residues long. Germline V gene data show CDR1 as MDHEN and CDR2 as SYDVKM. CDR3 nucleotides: TGTGCCAGCAGGGCTACGGGACACGGTACCGGGGAGCTGTTTTTT. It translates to CASRATGHGTGELFF.

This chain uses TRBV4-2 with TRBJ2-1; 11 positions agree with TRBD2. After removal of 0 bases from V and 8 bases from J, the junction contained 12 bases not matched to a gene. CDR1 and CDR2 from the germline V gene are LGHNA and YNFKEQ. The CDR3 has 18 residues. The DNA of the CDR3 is TGTGCCAGCAGCCAAGAGGGTCGGCTAGCGGGAGGTCTTGATGAGCAGTTCTTC. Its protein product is CASSQEGRLAGGLDEQFF.

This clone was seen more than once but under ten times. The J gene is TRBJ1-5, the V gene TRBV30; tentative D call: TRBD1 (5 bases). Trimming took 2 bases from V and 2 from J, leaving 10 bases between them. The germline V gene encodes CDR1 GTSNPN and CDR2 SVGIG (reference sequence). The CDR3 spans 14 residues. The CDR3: CAWSHSTGNQPQHF. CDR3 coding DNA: TGTGCCTGGAGTCATTCGACAGGCAATCAGCCCCAGCATTTT.

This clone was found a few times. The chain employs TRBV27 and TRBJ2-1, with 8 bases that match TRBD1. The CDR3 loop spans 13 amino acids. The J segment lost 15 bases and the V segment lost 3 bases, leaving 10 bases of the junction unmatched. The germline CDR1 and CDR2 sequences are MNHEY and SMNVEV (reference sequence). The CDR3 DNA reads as TGTGCCAGCAGTTTCCCCGAAGACAGGGGTATGTTCTTC. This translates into CASSFPEDRGMFF.

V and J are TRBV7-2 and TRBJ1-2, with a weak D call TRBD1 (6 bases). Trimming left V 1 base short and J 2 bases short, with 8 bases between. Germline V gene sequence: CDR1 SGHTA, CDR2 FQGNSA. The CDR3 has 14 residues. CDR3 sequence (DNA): TGTGCCAGCAGCTTAGATACAGGGAACTATGGCTACACCTTC. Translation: CASSLDTGNYGYTF.

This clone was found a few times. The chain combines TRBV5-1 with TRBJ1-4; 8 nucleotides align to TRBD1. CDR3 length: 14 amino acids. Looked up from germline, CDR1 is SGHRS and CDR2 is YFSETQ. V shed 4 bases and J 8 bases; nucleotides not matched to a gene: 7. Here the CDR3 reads CASSRDRGGEKLFF. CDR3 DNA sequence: TGCGCCAGCAGCCGCGACAGGGGCGGCGAAAAACTGTTTTTT.

CDR3 in DNA: TGTGCCAGCAGCTTGTGGGGCGGGAGTGGCTCCTACAATGAGCAGTTCTTC. Residues: CASSLWGGSGSYNEQFF. This rearrangement joins TRBV5-6 to TRBJ2-1, with TRBD2 identical over 7 bases. The J segment lost 0 bases and the V segment lost 1 base, leaving 7 bases of the junction unmatched. There are 17 residues in the CDR3. Looked up from germline, CDR1 is SGHDT and CDR2 is YYEEEE.

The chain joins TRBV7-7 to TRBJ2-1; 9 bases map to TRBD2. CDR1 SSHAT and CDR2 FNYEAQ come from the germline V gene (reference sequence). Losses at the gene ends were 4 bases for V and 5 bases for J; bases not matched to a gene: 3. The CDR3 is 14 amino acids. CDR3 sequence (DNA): TGTGCCAGCAGCTCGGGACTAGCCGACAATGAGCAGTTCTTC. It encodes CASSSGLADNEQFF.